This section outlines one TCR beta chain sequence together with its context. Its target is unknown. Quantitative molecular-barcoded 5'-RACE generated the TCR beta libraries. One entry per CDR3 protein results from TCRdb running MiXCR on the 5' RACE reads. The sample lists around 140,000 distinct CDR3 sequences; 17% were seen once. This sample stems from a study of CD8 T cells in ankylosing spondylitis. Study results and caveats: Peripheral blood held disease-linked clones only at relatively low frequency, and these were CD8+. Enrichment of disease-linked clones was reportedly significant in matched ankylosing spondylitis synovial fluid. It appeared that ankylosing spondylitis blood was characterized by a TCR beta motif of roughly 8 highly homologous variants. Earlier reports found some motif variants in synovial fluid and blood in reactive arthritis.

This CDR3 spans 17 amino acids. V gene TRBV21-1 combines with J gene TRBJ2-1; the D call TRBD2 from the table was never checked on the DNA. TRBV21-1 is given as a pseudogene. What was sequenced was blood, either unsorted or a sorted T cell fraction (not recorded which). The sequence came from a male donor with ankylosing spondylitis. CDR3 in DNA: TGTGCCAGCCAAGGAACTAGCGGCCACCACTCCTACAATGAGCAGTTCTTC. This sequence encodes CASQGTSGHHSYNEQFF.